The present T cell receptor (beta chain) was sequenced within a study of CD8 T cells in Susac syndrome (dated by TCRdb to the late 2010s). Study-level background: Of the Susac syndrome patients who were sequenced, fewer than 10 were in clinical remission while roughly 6 had clinically active disease. At blood withdrawal, Susac syndrome patients were therapy-naive, treated with corticosteroids (with IVIg additionally given to some), or treated with IVIg alone. Repertoire sequencing was used to test whether CD8+ T cell activation and differentiation in Susac syndrome was antigen driven. Broad study findings and their caveats: No clonal expansion was detected in the CD4+ T cell repertoire of Susac syndrome patients. The TCR sequencing and HLA analysis was acknowledged to have included a relatively small number of individuals.

For CDR1 and CDR2, the germline V gene lists SGDLS and YYNGEE. The CDR3 sequence holds 14 residues, the cysteine and phenylalanine included. Only the CDR3 portion is preserved as DNA: 42 bases, with reading frame beginning at the first base. V lost 7 bases and J lost 6 bases, and the count of bases not matched to a germline gene is 10. A remark on this clonotype: Its antigen remains unidentified. No clone much larger than this one lies a single base away; base qualities are absent.

RNA was extracted using the RNeasy kit, and roughly 0.45 to 1 ug of the RNA was reverse transcribed with random hexamers. The immunoSEQ multiplex PCR assay, covering 54 Vbeta and 13 Jbeta segments, was used to amplify TCR beta CDR3 regions. PCR amplification bias was corrected using a synthetic template baseline for primer optimization and computational correction. The original pipeline was this. Reads were assigned to V, D and J genes according to IMGT and analyzed in immunoSEQ Analyzer, with only productive sequences retained. Clonality was computed as one minus Shannon entropy normalized by log2 of the number of productive unique sequences. For each patient and control, public and private clones were evaluated among the 100 most prevalent clones. Susac-specific clones were defined as absent from healthy and MS cohorts, over a thousand published viral clones and other ImmuneACCESS disease sequences. TCRdb itself trimmed the public reads at Q25 with fastp, ran MiXCR and retained productive beta chains. Each CDR3 protein appears once, grouped with its most common genes and DNA. TCRdb's processing, not the authors', yielded these V and J calls. For this sample there are about 150,000 distinct CDR3 sequences; approximately 95% appear just once. Of the sample, about 0.16% falls within the top ten clones.

High-throughput TCR beta sequencing profiled peripheral blood CD8+ and CD4+ T cells from healthy donors, Susac syndrome patients and multiple sclerosis patients. The Susac syndrome patients fulfilled recently defined diagnostic criteria for either definite or probable disease. Bulk CD8+ and CD4+ T cells were purified by magnetic negative isolation, whereas CD8+ TEMRA cells were enriched by FACS. Blood was collected in EDTA tubes and processed within 24 hours, with PBMCs isolated through density gradient centrifugation. PBMCs intended for TCR sequencing were frozen in liquid nitrogen and were later thawed in a 37 degrees C water bath. Purity of sorted or isolated CD4+, CD8+ and CD8+ TEMRA cells was at least 90%.

The sequencing sample was made of CD4+ T cells from PBMCs. The clonotype originates from a human donor with Susac syndrome. Recombination joined TRBV9 with TRBJ2-7, and TRBD2 aligns with 10 junction nucleotides. In nucleotides, the sequence is TGTGCCAGCTCCCAGTCTAGCGGGGGCATCGAGCAGTACTTC. Translation gives CASSQSSGGIEQYF.